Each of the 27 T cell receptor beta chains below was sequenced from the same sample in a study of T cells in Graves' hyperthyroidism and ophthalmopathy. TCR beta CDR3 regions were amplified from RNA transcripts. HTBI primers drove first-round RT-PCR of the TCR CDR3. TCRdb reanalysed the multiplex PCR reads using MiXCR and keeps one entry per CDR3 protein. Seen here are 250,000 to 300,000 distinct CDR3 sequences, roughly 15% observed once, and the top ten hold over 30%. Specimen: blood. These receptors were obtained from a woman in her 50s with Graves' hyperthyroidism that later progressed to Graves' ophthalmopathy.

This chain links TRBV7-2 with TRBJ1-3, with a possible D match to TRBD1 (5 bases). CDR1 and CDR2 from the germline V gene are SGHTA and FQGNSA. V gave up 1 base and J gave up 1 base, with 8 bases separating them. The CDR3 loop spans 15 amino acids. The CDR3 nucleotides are TGTGCCAGCAGCTTAGAAACAGGATCTGGAAACACCATATATTTT. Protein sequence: CASSLETGSGNTIYF.

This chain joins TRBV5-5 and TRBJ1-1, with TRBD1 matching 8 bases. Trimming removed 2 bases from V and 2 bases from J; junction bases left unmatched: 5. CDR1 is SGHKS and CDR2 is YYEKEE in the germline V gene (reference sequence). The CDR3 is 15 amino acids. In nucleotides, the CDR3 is TGTGCCAGCAGCTTAGACGGACAGGGTAACACTGAAGCTTTCTTT. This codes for CASSLDGQGNTEAFF.

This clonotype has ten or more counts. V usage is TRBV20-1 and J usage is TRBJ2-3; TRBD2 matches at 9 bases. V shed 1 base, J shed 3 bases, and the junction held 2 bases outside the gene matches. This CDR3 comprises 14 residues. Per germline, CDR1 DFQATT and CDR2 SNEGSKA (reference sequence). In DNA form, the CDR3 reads TGCAGTGCTAGAGTAGCGGGAGTGACAGATACGCAGTATTTT. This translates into CSARVAGVTDTQYF.

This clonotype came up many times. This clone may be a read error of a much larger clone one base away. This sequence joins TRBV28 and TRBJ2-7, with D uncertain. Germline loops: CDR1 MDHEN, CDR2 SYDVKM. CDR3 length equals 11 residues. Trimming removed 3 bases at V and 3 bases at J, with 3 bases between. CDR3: CASSFVYEQYF. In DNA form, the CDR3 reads TGTGCCAGCAGTTTTGTCTACGAGCAGTACTTC.

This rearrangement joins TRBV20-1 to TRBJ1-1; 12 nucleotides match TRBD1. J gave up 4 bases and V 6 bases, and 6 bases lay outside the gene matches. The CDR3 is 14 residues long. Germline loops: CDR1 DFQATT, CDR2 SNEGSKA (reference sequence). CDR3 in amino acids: CSAGQGAELTEAFF. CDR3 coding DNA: TGCAGTGCGGGACAGGGGGCCGAACTCACTGAAGCTTTCTTT.

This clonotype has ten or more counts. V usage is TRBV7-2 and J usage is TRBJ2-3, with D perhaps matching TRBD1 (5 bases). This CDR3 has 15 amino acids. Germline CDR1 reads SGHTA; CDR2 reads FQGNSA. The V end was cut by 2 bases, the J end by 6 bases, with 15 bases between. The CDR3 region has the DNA TGTGCCAGCAGCTTACGAGTTCCTGGGGCGGATACGCAGTATTTT. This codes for CASSLRVPGADTQYF.

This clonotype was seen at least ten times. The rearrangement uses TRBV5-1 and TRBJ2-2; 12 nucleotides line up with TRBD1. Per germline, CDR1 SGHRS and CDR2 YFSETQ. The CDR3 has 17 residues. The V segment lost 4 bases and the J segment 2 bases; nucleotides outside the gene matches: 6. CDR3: CASSPGTGGYNTGELFF. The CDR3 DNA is TGCGCCAGCAGCCCGGGGACAGGGGGCTATAACACCGGGGAGCTGTTTTTT.

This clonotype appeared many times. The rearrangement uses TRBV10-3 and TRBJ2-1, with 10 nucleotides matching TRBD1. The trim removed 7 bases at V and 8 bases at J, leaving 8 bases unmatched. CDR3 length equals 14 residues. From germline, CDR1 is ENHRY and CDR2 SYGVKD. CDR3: CAIKAGTGVDEQFF. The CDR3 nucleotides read TGTGCCATCAAAGCCGGGACAGGGGTTGATGAGCAGTTCTTC.

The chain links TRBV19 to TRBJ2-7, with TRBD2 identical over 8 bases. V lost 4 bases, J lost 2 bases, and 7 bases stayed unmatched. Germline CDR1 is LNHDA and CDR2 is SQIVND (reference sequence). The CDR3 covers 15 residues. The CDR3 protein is CASSTSGTRTYEQYF. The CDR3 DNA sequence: TGTGCCAGTAGTACCTCCGGGACTAGAACCTACGAGCAGTACTTC.

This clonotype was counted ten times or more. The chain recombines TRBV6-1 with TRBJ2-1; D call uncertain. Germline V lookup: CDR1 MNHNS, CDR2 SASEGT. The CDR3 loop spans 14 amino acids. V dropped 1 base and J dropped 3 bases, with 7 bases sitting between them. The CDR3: CASSEEWNYNEQFF. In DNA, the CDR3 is TGTGCCAGCAGTGAAGAATGGAACTACAATGAGCAGTTCTTC.

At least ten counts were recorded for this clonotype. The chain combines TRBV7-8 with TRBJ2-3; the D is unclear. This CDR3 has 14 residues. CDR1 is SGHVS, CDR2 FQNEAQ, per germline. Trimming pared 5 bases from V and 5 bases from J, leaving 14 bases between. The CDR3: CASSQGSWEDTQYF. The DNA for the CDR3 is TGTGCCAGCAGCCAAGGGTCCTGGGAAGATACGCAGTATTTT.

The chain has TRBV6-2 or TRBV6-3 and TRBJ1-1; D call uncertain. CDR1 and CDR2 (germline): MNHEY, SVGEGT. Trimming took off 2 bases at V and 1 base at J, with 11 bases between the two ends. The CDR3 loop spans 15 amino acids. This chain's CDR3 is CASSYGGEANTEAFF. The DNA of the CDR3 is TGTGCCAGCAGTTACGGTGGGGAAGCGAACACTGAAGCTTTCTTT.

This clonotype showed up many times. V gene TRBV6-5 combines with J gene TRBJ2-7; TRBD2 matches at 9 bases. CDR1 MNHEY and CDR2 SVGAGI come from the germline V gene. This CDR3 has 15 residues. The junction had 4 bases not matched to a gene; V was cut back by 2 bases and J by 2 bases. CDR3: CASSYRLAVTYEQYF. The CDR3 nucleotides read TGTGCCAGCAGTTACCGACTAGCGGTTACCTACGAGCAGTACTTC.

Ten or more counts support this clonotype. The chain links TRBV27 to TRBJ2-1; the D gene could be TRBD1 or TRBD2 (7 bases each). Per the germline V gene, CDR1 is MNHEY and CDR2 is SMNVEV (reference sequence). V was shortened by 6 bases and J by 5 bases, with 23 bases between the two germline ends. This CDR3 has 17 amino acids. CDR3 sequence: CASRVQGGTLQNNEQFF. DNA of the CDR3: TGTGCCAGCAGGGTCCAGGGGGGGACACTACAAAACAATGAGCAGTTCTTC.

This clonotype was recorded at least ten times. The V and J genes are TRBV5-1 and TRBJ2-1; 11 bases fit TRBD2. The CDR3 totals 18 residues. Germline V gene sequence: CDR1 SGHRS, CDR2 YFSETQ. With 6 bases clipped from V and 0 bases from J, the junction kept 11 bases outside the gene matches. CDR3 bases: TGCGCCAGCACCCGAGGGGGGACTAGCGGCGCCTCCTACAATGAGCAGTTCTTC. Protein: CASTRGGTSGASYNEQFF.

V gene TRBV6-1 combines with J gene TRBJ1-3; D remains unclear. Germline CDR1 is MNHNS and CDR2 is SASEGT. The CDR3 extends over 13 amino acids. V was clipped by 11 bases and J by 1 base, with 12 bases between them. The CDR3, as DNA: TGTGCCTCATTCAGAGGGTCTGGAAACACCATATATTTT. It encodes CASFRGSGNTIYF.

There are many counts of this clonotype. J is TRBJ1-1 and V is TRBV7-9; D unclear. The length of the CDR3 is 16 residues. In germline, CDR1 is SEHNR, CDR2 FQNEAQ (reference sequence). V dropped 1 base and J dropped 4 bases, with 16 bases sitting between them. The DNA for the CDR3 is TGTGCCAGCAGCTTAGACCTATGGGTCGCCCCCACTGAAGCTTTCTTT. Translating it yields CASSLDLWVAPTEAFF.

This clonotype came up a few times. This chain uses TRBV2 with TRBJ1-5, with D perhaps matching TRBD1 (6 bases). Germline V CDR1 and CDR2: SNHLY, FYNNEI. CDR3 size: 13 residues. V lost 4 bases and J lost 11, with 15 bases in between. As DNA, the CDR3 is TGTGCCAGCAGTGGGGGGGGGGGCACGACCCAGCATTTT. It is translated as CASSGGGGTTQHF. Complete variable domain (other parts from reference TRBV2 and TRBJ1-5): EPEVTQTPSHQVTQMGQEVILRCVPISNHLYFYWYRQILGQKVEFLVSFYNNEISEKSEIFDDQFSVERPDGSNFTLKIRSTKLEDSAMYFCASSGGGGTTQHFGDGTRLSIL.

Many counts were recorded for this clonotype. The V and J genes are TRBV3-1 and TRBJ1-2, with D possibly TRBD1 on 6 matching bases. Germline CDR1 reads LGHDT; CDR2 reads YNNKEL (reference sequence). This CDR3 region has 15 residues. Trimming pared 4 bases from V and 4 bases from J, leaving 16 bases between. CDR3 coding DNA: TGTGCCAGCAGCCTAACAAGGGGGGGATCCTATGGCTACACCTTC. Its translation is CASSLTRGGSYGYTF.

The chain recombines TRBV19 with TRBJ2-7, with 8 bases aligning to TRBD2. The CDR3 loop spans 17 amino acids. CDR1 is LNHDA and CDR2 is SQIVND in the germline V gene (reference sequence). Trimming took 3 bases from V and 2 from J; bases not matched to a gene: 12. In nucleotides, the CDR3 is TGTGCCAGTAGTATTGGACTGGAGCGGGAGTTAGCCTACGAGCAGTACTTC. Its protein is CASSIGLERELAYEQYF.

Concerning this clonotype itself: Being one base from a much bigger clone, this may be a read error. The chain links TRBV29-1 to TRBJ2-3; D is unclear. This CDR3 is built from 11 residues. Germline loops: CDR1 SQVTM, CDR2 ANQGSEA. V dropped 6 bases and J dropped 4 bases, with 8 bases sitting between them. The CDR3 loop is CSVVGADTQYF. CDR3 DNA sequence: TGCAGCGTGGTTGGGGCAGATACGCAGTATTTT.

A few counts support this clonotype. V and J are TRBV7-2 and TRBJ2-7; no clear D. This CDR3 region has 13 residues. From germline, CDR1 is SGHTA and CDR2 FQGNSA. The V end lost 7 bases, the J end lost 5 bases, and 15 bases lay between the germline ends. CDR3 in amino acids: CASNLPRPHEQYF. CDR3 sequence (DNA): TGTGCCAGCAACCTCCCCCGCCCCCACGAGCAGTACTTC.

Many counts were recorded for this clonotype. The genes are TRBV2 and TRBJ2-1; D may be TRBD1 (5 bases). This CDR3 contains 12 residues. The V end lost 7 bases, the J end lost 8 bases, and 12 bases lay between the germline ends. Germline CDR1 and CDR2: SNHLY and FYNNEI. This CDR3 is CASIPRVHEQFF. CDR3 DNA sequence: TGTGCCAGCATCCCCAGGGTTCATGAGCAGTTCTTC.

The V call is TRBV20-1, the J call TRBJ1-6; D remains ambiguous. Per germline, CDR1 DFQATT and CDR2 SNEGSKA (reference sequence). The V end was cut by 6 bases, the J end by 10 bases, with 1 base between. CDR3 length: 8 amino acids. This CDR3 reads CSASPLHF. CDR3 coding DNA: TGCAGTGCGTCACCCCTCCACTTT.

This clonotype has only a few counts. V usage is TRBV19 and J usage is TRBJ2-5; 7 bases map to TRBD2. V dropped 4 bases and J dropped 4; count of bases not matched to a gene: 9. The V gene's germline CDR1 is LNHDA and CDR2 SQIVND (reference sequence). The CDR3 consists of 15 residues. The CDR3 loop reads CASSTRPRGVETQYF. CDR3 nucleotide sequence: TGTGCCAGTAGTACCCGGCCCCGGGGGGTAGAGACCCAGTACTTC.

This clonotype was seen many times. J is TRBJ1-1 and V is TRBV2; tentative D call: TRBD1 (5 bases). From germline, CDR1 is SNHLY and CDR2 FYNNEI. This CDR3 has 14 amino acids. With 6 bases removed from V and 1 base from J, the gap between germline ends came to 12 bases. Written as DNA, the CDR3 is TGTGCCAGCAGGCGGGGAACAGGGAACACTGAAGCTTTCTTT. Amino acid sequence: CASRRGTGNTEAFF.

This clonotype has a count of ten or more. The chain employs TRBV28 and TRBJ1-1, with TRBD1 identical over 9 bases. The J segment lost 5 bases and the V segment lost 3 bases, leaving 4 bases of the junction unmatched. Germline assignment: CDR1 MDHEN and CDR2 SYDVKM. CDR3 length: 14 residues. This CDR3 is CASSFRTGETEAFF. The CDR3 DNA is TGTGCCAGCAGTTTTAGGACAGGGGAAACTGAAGCTTTCTTT.